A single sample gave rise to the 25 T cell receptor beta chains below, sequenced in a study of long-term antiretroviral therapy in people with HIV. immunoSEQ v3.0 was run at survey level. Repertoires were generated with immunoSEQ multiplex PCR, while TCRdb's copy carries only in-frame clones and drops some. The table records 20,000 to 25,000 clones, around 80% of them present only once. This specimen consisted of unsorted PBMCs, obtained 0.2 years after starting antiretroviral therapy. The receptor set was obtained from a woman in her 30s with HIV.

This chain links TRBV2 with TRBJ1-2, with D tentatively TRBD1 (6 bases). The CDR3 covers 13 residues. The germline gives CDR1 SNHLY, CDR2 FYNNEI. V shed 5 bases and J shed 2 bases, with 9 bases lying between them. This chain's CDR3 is CASSPGQNYGYTF. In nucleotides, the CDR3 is TGTGCCAGCAGTCCTGGACAGAACTATGGCTACACCTTC.

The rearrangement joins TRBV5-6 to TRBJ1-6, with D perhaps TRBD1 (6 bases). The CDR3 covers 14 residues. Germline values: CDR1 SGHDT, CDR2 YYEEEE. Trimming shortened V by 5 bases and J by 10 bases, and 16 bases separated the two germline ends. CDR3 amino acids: CASSYRAFGSPLHF. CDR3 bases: TGTGCCAGCAGTTACAGGGCTTTCGGGTCACCCCTCCACTTT.

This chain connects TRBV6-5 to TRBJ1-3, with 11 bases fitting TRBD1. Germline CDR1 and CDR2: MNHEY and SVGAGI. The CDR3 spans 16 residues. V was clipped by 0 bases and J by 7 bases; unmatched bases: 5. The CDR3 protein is CASSYSSGTGGNTIYF. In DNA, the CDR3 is TGTGCCAGCAGTTACTCGTCCGGGACAGGGGGGAACACCATATATTTT.

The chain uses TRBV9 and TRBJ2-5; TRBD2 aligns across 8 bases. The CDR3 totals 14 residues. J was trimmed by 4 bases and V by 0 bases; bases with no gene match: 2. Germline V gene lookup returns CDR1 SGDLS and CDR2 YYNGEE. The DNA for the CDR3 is TGTGCCAGCAGCGTAGGACGGGGGGGAGAGACCCAGTACTTC. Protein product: CASSVGRGGETQYF.

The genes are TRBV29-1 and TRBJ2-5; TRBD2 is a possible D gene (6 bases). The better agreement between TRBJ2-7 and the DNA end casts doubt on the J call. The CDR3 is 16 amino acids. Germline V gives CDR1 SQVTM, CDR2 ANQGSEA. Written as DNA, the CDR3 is TGCAGCGTTTCTGGAGGGGTTGGGCAGGTGGCCTACGAGCAGTACTTC. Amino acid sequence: CSVSGGVGQVAYEQYF.

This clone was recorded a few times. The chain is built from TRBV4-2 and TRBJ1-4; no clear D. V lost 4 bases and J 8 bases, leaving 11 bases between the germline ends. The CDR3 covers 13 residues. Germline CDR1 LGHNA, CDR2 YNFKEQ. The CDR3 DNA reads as TGTGCCAGCAGCCCGAATAGCGGGGAAAAACTGTTTTTT. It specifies CASSPNSGEKLFF.

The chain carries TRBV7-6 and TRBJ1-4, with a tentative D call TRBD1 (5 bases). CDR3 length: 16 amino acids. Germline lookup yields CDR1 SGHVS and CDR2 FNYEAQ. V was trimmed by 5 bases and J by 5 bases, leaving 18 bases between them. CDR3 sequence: CASSPTLDRSNEKLFF. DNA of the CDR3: TGTGCCAGCAGCCCCACCCTTGACAGATCAAATGAAAAACTGTTTTTT.

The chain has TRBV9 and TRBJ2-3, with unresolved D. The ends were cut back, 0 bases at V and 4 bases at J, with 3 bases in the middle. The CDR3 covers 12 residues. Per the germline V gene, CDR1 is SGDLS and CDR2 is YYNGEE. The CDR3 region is CASSVVADTQYF. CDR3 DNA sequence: TGTGCCAGCAGCGTAGTGGCAGATACGCAGTATTTT.

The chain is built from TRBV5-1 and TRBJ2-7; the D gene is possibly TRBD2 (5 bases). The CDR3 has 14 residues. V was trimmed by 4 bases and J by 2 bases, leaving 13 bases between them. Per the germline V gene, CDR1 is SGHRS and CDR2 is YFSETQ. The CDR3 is CASSPLGSPYEQYV. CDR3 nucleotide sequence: TGCGCCAGCAGCCCGTTGGGGAGCCCCTACGAGCAGTACGTC.

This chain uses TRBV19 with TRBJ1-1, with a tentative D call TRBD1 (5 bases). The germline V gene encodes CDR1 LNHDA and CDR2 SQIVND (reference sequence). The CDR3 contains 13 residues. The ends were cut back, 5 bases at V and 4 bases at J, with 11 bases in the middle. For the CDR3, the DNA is TGTGCCAGTAGTTCAGGGTTAGCCACTGAAGCTTTCTTT. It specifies CASSSGLATEAFF.

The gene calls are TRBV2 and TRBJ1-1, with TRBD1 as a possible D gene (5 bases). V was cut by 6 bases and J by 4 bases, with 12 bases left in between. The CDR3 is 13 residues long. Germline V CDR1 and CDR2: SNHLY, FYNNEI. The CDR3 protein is CASSQTRGTEAFF. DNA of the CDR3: TGTGCCAGCAGCCAAACAAGGGGCACTGAAGCTTTCTTT.

The CDR3 loop reads CASSEGMGEPDTEAFF. Written as DNA, the CDR3 is TGTGCCAGCAGTGAAGGGATGGGAGAACCGGACACTGAAGCTTTCTTT. This chain links TRBV2 with TRBJ1-1; D is undetermined. CDR3 length equals 16 residues. V was clipped by 1 base and J by 3 bases, with 15 bases between them. Looked up from germline, CDR1 is SNHLY and CDR2 is FYNNEI.

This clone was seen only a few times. The CDR3 DNA follows: TGTGCCAGCAGCCCTGAGGGGGGGCGTCATGAGCAGTTCTTC. This sequence encodes CASSPEGGRHEQFF. This chain links TRBV7-3 with TRBJ2-1; D possibly corresponds to TRBD2 (7 bases). The CDR3 loop spans 14 amino acids. CDR1 SGHTA and CDR2 FQGTGA come from the germline V gene. The V end was cut by 5 bases, the J end by 8 bases, with 16 bases between.

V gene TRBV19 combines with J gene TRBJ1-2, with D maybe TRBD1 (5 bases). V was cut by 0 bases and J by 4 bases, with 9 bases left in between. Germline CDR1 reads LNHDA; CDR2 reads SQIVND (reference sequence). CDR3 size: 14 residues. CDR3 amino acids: CASSIDDSPYGYTF. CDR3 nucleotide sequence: TGTGCCAGTAGTATAGATGACAGCCCCTATGGCTACACCTTC. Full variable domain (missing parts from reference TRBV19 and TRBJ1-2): DGGITQSPKYLFRKEGQNVTLSCEQNLNHDAMYWYRQDPGQGLRLIYYSQIVNDFQKGDIAEGYSVSREKKESFPLTVTSAQKNPTAFYLCASSIDDSPYGYTFGSGTRLTVV.

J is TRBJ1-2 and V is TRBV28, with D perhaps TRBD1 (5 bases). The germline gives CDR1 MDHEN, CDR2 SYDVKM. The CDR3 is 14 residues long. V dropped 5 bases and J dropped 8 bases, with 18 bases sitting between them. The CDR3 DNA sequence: TGTGCCAGCAGTCCTTCGGGGGGAGAACCCGGCTACACCTTC. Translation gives CASSPSGGEPGYTF.

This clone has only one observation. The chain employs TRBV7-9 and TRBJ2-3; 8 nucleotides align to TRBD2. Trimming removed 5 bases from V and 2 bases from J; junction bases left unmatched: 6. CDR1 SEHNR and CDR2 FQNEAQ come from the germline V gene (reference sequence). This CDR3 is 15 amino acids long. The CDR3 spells CASSLNGGDTDTQYF. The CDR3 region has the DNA TGTGCCAGCAGCCTAAACGGGGGGGACACAGATACGCAGTATTTT.

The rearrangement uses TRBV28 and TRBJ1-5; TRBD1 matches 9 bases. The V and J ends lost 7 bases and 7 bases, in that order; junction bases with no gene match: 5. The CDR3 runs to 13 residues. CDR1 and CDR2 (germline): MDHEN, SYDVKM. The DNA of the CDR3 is TGTGCCAGCACGGGACAGGGCAGGCAGCCCCAGCATTTT. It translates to CASTGQGRQPQHF.

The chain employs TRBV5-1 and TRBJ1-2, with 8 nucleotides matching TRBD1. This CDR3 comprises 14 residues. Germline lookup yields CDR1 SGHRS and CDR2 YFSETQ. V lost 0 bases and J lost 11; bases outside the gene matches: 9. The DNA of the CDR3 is TGCGCCAGCAGCTTGGCATCCGGCAGGGGGCGTTACACCTTC. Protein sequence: CASSLASGRGRYTF.

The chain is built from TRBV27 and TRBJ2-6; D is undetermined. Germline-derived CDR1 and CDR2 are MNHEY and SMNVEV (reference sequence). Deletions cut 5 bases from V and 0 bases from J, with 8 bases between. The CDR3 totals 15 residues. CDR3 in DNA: TGTGCCAGCAGTGCCTTAAGCTCTGGGGCCAACGTCCTGACTTTC. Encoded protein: CASSALSSGANVLTF.

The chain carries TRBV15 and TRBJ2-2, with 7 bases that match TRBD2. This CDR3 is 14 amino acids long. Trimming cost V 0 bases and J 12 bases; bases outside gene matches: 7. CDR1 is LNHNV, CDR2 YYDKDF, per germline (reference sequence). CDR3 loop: CATSRDQGLDQLFF. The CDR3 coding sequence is TGTGCCACCAGCAGAGATCAAGGACTAGATCAGCTGTTTTTT.

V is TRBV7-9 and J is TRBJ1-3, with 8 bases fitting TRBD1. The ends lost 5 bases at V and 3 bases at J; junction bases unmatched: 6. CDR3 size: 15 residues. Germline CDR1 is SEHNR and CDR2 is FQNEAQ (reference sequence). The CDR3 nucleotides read TGTGCCAGCAGCCTAGGACAGGGCGGTGGAAACACCATATATTTT. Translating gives CASSLGQGGGNTIYF.

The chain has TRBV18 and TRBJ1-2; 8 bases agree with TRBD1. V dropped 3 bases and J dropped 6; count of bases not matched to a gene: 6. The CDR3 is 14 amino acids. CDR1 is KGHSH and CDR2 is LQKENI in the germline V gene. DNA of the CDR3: TGTGCCAGCTCACCGGGACAGGAAAGGAATGGCTACACCTTC. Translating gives CASSPGQERNGYTF.

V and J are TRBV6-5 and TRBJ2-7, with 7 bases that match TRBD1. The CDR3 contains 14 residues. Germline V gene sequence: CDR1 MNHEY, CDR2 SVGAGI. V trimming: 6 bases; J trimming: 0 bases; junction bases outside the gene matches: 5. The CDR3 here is CASRRRDSSYEQYF. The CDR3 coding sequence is TGTGCCAGCAGACGCCGGGACAGCTCCTACGAGCAGTACTTC.

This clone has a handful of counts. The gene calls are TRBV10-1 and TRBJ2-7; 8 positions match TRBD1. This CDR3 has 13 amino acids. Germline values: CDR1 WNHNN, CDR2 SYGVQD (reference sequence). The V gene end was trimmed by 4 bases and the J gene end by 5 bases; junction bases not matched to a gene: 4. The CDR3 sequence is CASSAGGKNEQYF. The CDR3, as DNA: TGCGCCAGCAGTGCAGGGGGCAAGAACGAGCAGTACTTC.

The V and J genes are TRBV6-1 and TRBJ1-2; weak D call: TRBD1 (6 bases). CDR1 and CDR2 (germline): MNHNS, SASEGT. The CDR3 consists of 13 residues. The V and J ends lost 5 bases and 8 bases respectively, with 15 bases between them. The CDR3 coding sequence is TGTGCCAGCAGTCTCGGTGCCAGGGGAGGCTACACCTTC. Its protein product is CASSLGARGGYTF.